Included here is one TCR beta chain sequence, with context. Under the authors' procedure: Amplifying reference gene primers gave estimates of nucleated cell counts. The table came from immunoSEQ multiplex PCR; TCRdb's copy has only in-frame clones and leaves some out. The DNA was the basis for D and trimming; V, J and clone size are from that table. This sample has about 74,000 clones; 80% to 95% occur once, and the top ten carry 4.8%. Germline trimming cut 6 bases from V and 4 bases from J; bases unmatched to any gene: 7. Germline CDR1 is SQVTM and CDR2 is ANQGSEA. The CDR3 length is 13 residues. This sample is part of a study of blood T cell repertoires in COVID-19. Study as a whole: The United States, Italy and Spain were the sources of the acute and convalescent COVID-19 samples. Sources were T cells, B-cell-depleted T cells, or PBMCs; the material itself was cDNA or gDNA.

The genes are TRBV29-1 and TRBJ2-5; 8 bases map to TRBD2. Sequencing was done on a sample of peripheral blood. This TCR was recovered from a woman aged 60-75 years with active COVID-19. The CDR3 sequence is CSVTAGAGETQYF. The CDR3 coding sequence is TGCAGCGTGACAGCGGGAGCGGGAGAGACCCAGTACTTC.